This T cell receptor (beta chain) was observed in a study of T cell responses to AZD1222 COVID-19 vaccine. With regard to this clone: What it binds is unknown.

Unmatched junction bases numbered 7, after V lost 8 bases and J lost 5 bases. Germline V gives CDR1 SEHNR, CDR2 FQNEAQ (reference sequence). CDR3 length equals 13 residues. Regarding the study as a whole: No day 14 peak samples; only post-peak repertoires were characterized. Spike was spanned by vaccine-associated CD4 TCRs, with dominance at 160-218 and 743-854. Close to half of all spike-specific TCRs reportedly target regions of the variants that are unmutated. Receipt of two AZD1222 doses was followed by a rise in Spike-specific TCR breadth and depth.

Clones were sequenced by immunoSEQ multiplex PCR, and TCRdb holds only the in-frame ones, with some missing. The sample includes 80,000 to 95,000 clones, approximately 90% seen only once; the top ten take 5.7%. This receptor was obtained from an adult in good health. The chain links TRBV7-9 to TRBJ2-7; TRBD1 matches at 9 bases. Source: peripheral blood, taken on day 0 of AZD1222 vaccination. CDR3: CASRGQGMDEQYF. CDR3 DNA: TGTGCCAGCCGAGGACAGGGGATGGACGAGCAGTACTTC.